The 30 T cell receptor beta chains given below trace back to one sample, sequenced in a study of PD-1 blockade in classical Hodgkin lymphoma. Every patient relapsed after autologous stem cell transplantation, and brentuximab vedotin exposure varied. Measured with immunoSEQ multiplex PCR; TCRdb has only the in-frame clones, and not every one. The sample includes 40,000 to 65,000 clones, roughly 80% of them seen just once. The specimen comprised peripheral blood mononuclear cells (PBMCs), sampled at baseline. The source of these receptors is a human donor with classical Hodgkin lymphoma.

The rearrangement links TRBV4-1 to TRBJ1-5, with a possible D match to TRBD1 (5 bases). The ends were cut back, 1 base at V and 2 bases at J, with 6 bases in the middle. Per the germline V gene, CDR1 is MGHRA and CDR2 is YSYEKL. This CDR3 spans 14 amino acids. CDR3: CASSQAGGNQPQHF. The CDR3 coding sequence is TGCGCCAGCAGCCAAGCGGGGGGCAATCAGCCCCAGCATTTT.

The chain carries TRBV6-5 and TRBJ2-7; 10 bases are a match to TRBD2. J lost 5 bases, V lost 8 bases, and 9 bases had no gene match. Germline CDR1 and CDR2: MNHEY and SVGAGI. CDR3 length equals 14 residues. CDR3 protein: CASGREREGDEQYF. Written as DNA, the CDR3 is TGTGCCAGCGGGAGGGAGCGGGAGGGCGACGAGCAGTACTTC.

V and J are TRBV29-1 and TRBJ1-2, with D hard to call. CDR1 is SQVTM, CDR2 ANQGSEA, per germline. V was pared by 6 bases and J by 3 bases, with 14 bases between. CDR3 length: 13 residues. DNA for the CDR3: TGCAGCGTCAGCAGCCCGGGTGACTATGGCTACACCTTC. Amino acid sequence: CSVSSPGDYGYTF.

Points on this clone: At the DNA level, this CDR3 is encoded by other sequences in the same sample as well. This chain connects TRBV25-1 to TRBJ2-5; D is perhaps TRBD1 or TRBD2 (5 bases each). V dropped 8 bases and J dropped 1 base, with 11 bases sitting between them. Germline CDR1 and CDR2: MGHDK and SYGVNS. The CDR3 contains 13 residues. The CDR3 coding sequence is TGTGCCAGCTCCTTGGGGGTCCAAGAGACCCAGTACTTC. Translated, it gives CASSLGVQETQYF.

This chain links TRBV11-3 with TRBJ2-1; 14 bases line up with TRBD2. J gave up 6 bases and V 9 bases, and 1 base lay outside the gene matches. The CDR3 has 13 amino acids. Germline V gene sequence: CDR1 SGHNT, CDR2 YENEEA. CDR3 sequence: CASGTSGSNEQFF. Written as DNA, the CDR3 is TGTGCCAGTGGGACTAGCGGGAGCAATGAGCAGTTCTTC.

The V call is TRBV7-2, the J call TRBJ2-2, with 10 bases identical to TRBD2. Per the germline V gene, CDR1 is SGHTA and CDR2 is FQGNSA. The V and J ends lost 5 bases and 4 bases, in that order; junction bases with no gene match: 4. The CDR3 sequence is 15 residues long. CDR3 DNA: TGTGCCAGCAGCGTACTAGCGGGATCCACCGGGGAGCTGTTTTTT. As protein: CASSVLAGSTGELFF.

The chain links TRBV11-3 to TRBJ2-7; 12 bases are shared with TRBD1. CDR3 length equals 14 residues. The germline V gene has CDR1 SGHNT and CDR2 YENEEA. The CDR3 loop is CASSHRRDRGPSGV. The CDR3, as DNA: TGTGCCAGCAGCCACCGCCGGGACAGGGGGCCTAGTGGCGTC.

The V call is TRBV27, the J call TRBJ1-1, with D maybe TRBD1 (6 bases). V lost 1 base, J lost 1 base, and 10 bases lay in between. Germline CDR1 reads MNHEY; CDR2 reads SMNVEV (reference sequence). The CDR3 has 15 amino acids. CDR3 DNA: TGTGCCAGCAGTTTATTAGGGGGGACGAACACTGAAGCTTTCTTT. It translates to CASSLLGGTNTEAFF.

This chain joins TRBV10-2 and TRBJ1-4; the D is unclear. This CDR3 is built from 13 residues. CDR1 and CDR2 from the germline V gene are WSHSY and SAAADI. Deletions cut 6 bases from V and 5 bases from J, with 10 bases between. This CDR3 is CASSRLGNEKLFF. CDR3 coding DNA: TGCGCCAGCAGCCGTTTGGGGAATGAAAAACTGTTTTTT.

The rearrangement joins TRBV5-4 to TRBJ2-7, with 10 bases that match TRBD2. The CDR3 covers 14 residues. Germline V gene lookup returns CDR1 SGHNT and CDR2 YYREEE (reference sequence). Unmatched junction bases numbered 0, after V lost 1 base and J lost 2 bases. The CDR3, as DNA: TGTGCCAGCAGCTTGAGCGGGGGGGCCTACGAGCAGTACGTC. This gives the protein CASSLSGGAYEQYV.

V gene TRBV4-3 combines with J gene TRBJ1-5; D is ambiguous. V was trimmed by 4 bases and J by 4 bases, leaving 8 bases between them. The CDR3 is 13 amino acids. Germline CDR1 is LGHNA and CDR2 is YSLEER. The chain's CDR3 is CASSRWVNQPQHF. The CDR3 DNA reads as TGCGCCAGCAGCCGGTGGGTGAATCAGCCCCAGCATTTT.

CDR3 protein: CASSTRTASRSTEAFF. The CDR3 coding sequence is TGTGCCAGTAGTACCAGGACAGCCTCTAGGTCCACTGAAGCTTTCTTT. V is TRBV19 and J is TRBJ1-1; weak D call: TRBD1 (6 bases). Trimming shortened V by 4 bases and J by 4 bases, and 19 bases separated the two germline ends. This CDR3 is 16 amino acids long. Per the germline V gene, CDR1 is LNHDA and CDR2 is SQIVND (reference sequence).

This CDR3 reads CASSIRIARDGAKNIQYF. The CDR3 nucleotides read TGTGCCAGTAGTATAAGGATTGCCAGGGACGGAGCCAAAAACATTCAGTACTTC. The V call is TRBV19, the J call TRBJ2-4, with D perhaps matching TRBD1 or TRBD2 (5 bases each). The CDR3 has 18 residues. Between the trimmed V and J ends, which lost 2 bases and 0 bases, there was a span of 17 bases. Germline assignment: CDR1 LNHDA and CDR2 SQIVND (reference sequence).

The chain has TRBV5-6 and TRBJ1-2, with D perhaps matching TRBD1 (6 bases). There are 15 residues in the CDR3. V lost 1 base and J lost 0, with 10 bases in between. Germline loops: CDR1 SGHDT, CDR2 YYEEEE. In DNA form, the CDR3 reads TGTGCCAGCAGCTTGACAGGGCCGGCTAACTATGGCTACACCTTC. Its translation is CASSLTGPANYGYTF. Using reference TRBV5-6 and TRBJ1-2 for the parts outside the CDR3, the full variable domain is DAGVTQSPTHLIKTRGQQVTLRCSPKSGHDTVSWYQQALGQGPQFIFQYYEEEERQRGNFPDRFSGHQFPNYSSELNVNALLLGDSALYLCASSLTGPANYGYTFGSGTRLTVV.

J is TRBJ1-1 and V is TRBV30; no firm D call. V lost 2 bases to trimming and J lost 3 bases, with 10 bases between them. The CDR3 sequence is 13 residues long. Germline CDR1 is GTSNPN and CDR2 is SVGIG (reference sequence). CDR3: CAWSRNLDTEAFF. In DNA, the CDR3 is TGTGCCTGGAGTCGGAACCTGGACACTGAAGCTTTCTTT.

This clone showed up just once. The chain employs TRBV6-1 and TRBJ1-1; 7 bases are shared with TRBD1. This CDR3 is built from 13 residues. Trimming cost V 3 bases and J 3 bases; bases outside gene matches: 1. Germline loops: CDR1 MNHNS, CDR2 SASEGT. CDR3 residues: CASSEGQHTEAFF. The CDR3 DNA sequence: TGTGCCAGCAGTGAGGGACAGCACACTGAAGCTTTCTTT.

V usage is TRBV6-1 and J usage is TRBJ1-2; D uncertain. V lost 5 bases and J lost 5, with 15 bases in between. The germline V gene encodes CDR1 MNHNS and CDR2 SASEGT. This CDR3 contains 14 residues. This CDR3 reads CASSPSRGGYGYTF. CDR3 coding DNA: TGTGCCAGCAGTCCCTCGCGGGGTGGTTATGGCTACACCTTC.

The chain couples TRBV10-3 to TRBJ2-5; possibly TRBD2 for D (5 bases). Looked up from germline, CDR1 is ENHRY and CDR2 is SYGVKD. V was cut by 2 bases and J by 3 bases, with 7 bases left in between. The CDR3 loop spans 13 amino acids. CDR3 region: CAISETREETQYF. The CDR3 DNA reads as TGTGCCATCAGTGAGACGAGGGAAGAGACCCAGTACTTC.

The V gene is TRBV23-1, the J gene TRBJ2-3, with 8 bases aligning to TRBD2. TRBV23-1 is an ORF; its function is uncertain. The V and J ends lost 3 bases and 2 bases, in that order; junction bases with no gene match: 16. The CDR3 is made up of 19 amino acids. CDR3 sequence (DNA): TGCGCCAGCAGTCACATATACCCTAGGACTAGCCCCCACACAGATACGCAGTATTTT. The encoded protein is CASSHIYPRTSPHTDTQYF.

The chain carries TRBV30 and TRBJ2-3; D could derive from TRBD1 or TRBD2 (6 bases each). V lost 5 bases and J lost 5, with 17 bases in between. The CDR3 loop spans 14 amino acids. The germline V gene encodes CDR1 GTSNPN and CDR2 SVGIG (reference sequence). The CDR3 reads CAWVERGLVDTQYF. The CDR3 nucleotides read TGTGCCTGGGTGGAACGGGGGCTAGTAGATACGCAGTATTTT.

This clone has just one count. V and J are TRBV4-1 and TRBJ2-7; TRBD2 matches 7 bases. V was clipped by 3 bases and J by 2 bases; unmatched bases: 7. In germline, CDR1 is MGHRA, CDR2 YSYEKL. This CDR3 has 15 residues. The CDR3 DNA reads as TGCGCCAGCAGCCAGTGGGAGGGTGTTCCCTACGAGCAGTACTTC. Translated, it gives CASSQWEGVPYEQYF.

The CDR3 protein is CASSPQDRGYGYTF. In DNA, the CDR3 is TGTGCCAGCTCACCGCAGGACAGGGGCTATGGCTACACCTTC. This rearrangement joins TRBV18 to TRBJ1-2; 9 bases align to TRBD1. There are 14 residues in the CDR3. V was pared by 3 bases and J by 4 bases, with 3 bases of the junction left unmatched. The germline V gene has CDR1 KGHSH and CDR2 LQKENI.

In this sample, this clone turned up a few times. The chain links TRBV6-1 to TRBJ2-1; D remains ambiguous. Trimming removed 2 bases from V and 4 bases from J, with 15 bases in between. Germline CDR1 and CDR2: MNHNS and SASEGT. This CDR3 comprises 16 residues. DNA for the CDR3: TGTGCCAGCAGTGAACGCGGACCCGAAGGATACAATGAGCAGTTCTTC. Translation: CASSERGPEGYNEQFF.

The chain has TRBV13 and TRBJ1-4; D ambiguous. Trimming removed 4 bases at V and 7 bases at J, with 16 bases between. The germline V gene has CDR1 PRHDT and CDR2 FYEKMQ (reference sequence). The CDR3 consists of 15 residues. DNA for the CDR3: TGTGCCAGCAGCTCCACGTGGGAGGGTGGTGAAAAACTGTTTTTT. This codes for CASSSTWEGGEKLFF.

The chain recombines TRBV11-3 with TRBJ2-3; no definite D call. Germline lookup yields CDR1 SGHNT and CDR2 YENEEA. The CDR3 totals 17 residues. The V gene lost 1 base and the J gene lost 2 bases, with 16 bases spanning the gap. CDR3 in amino acids: CASSLGWRGGTTDTQYF. CDR3 sequence (DNA): TGTGCCAGCAGCTTAGGGTGGAGAGGCGGAACCACAGATACGCAGTATTTT.

In this sample, this clone turned up a few times. This sequence joins TRBV20-1 and TRBJ1-4; D remains unclear. This CDR3 is 10 amino acids long. CDR1 is DFQATT and CDR2 is SNEGSKA in the germline V gene (reference sequence). The V end was cut by 6 bases, the J end by 5 bases, with 4 bases between. CDR3 region: CSARNEKLFF. CDR3 in DNA: TGCAGTGCCCGGAATGAAAAACTGTTTTTT.

The chain is built from TRBV7-8 and TRBJ1-5, with 10 positions matching TRBD1. CDR3 size: 16 residues. From germline, CDR1 is SGHVS and CDR2 FQNEAQ. The J segment lost 0 bases and the V segment lost 3 bases, leaving 2 bases of the junction unmatched. The CDR3 DNA sequence: TGTGCCAGCAGCTTGACAGGGGGCCTTAGCAATCAGCCCCAGCATTTT. It yields the protein CASSLTGGLSNQPQHF. The full variable domain, completed using reference TRBV7-8 and TRBJ1-5, is GAGVSQSPRYKVAKRGQDVALRCDPISGHVSLFWYQQALGQGPEFLTYFQNEAQLDKSGLPSDRFFAERPEGSVSTLKIQRTQQEDSAVYLCASSLTGGLSNQPQHFGDGTRLSIL.

V usage is TRBV6-6 and J usage is TRBJ2-5, with 7 bases fitting TRBD1. The CDR3 is made up of 14 amino acids. CDR1 is MNHNY and CDR2 is SVGAGI in the germline V gene (reference sequence). The V gene end was trimmed by 2 bases and the J gene end by 3 bases; junction bases not matched to a gene: 3. This CDR3 is CASSYGDSEETQYF. In DNA form, the CDR3 reads TGTGCCAGCAGTTACGGGGACAGCGAAGAGACCCAGTACTTC.

The chain carries TRBV13 and TRBJ1-2; 9 positions match TRBD1. Trimming took 5 bases from V and 6 from J; bases not matched to a gene: 16. The germline V gene encodes CDR1 PRHDT and CDR2 FYEKMQ (reference sequence). CDR3 length: 17 amino acids. CDR3 loop: CASSHMSGTGKGDGYTF. CDR3 DNA sequence: TGTGCCAGCAGCCACATGAGTGGGACAGGGAAGGGAGATGGCTACACCTTC.

V is TRBV4-3 and J is TRBJ2-3, with 11 bases that match TRBD2. The length of the CDR3 is 16 residues. Germline CDR1 is LGHNA and CDR2 is YSLEER. The ends lost 0 bases at V and 7 bases at J; junction bases unmatched: 6. CDR3 sequence: CASSQDEVAGGHTQYF. The CDR3 DNA sequence: TGCGCCAGCAGCCAAGATGAGGTAGCGGGAGGGCATACGCAGTATTTT.